A single sample gave rise to the 9 T cell receptor beta chains below, sequenced in a study of CD8 T cells in ankylosing spondylitis (dated by TCRdb to the late 2010s). Study-wide conclusions, independent of this receptor: A TCR beta motif of several highly homologous amino acid variants appeared characteristic of blood from ankylosing spondylitis patients.

The antigens of these receptors remain unknown. The method behind the library was 5' RACE. Reads for this sample came from an Illumina HiSeq 2500. Through fastp at Q25 and MiXCR, TCRdb rebuilt clones from the public reads, retaining in-frame beta chains. Merged by CDR3 protein, the rows form single entries marked with the most common genes and DNA. The sample table records about 750,000 distinct CDR3 sequences; 15% to 20% of these occur just once. The top ten constitute around 19% of the sample. Specimen: blood, either unsorted or a sorted T cell fraction (not recorded which). These receptor sequences come from a male donor with ankylosing spondylitis.

The chain is built from TRBV7-3 and TRBJ2-1; tentative D call: TRBD2 (5 bases). V dropped 5 bases and J dropped 5 bases, with 16 bases sitting between them. Germline CDR1 reads SGHTA; CDR2 reads FQGTGA. The CDR3 covers 15 residues. The CDR3 DNA reads as TGTGCCAGCAGCGAGGTTGGGCGGGCCGACAATGAGCAGTTCTTC. Translating gives CASSEVGRADNEQFF.

This clonotype was observed at least ten times. The gene calls are TRBV29-1 and TRBJ2-5; 7 bases are shared with TRBD2. V shed 1 base, J shed 5 bases, and the junction held 16 bases outside the gene matches. The CDR3 loop spans 17 amino acids. Germline V gene sequence: CDR1 SQVTM, CDR2 ANQGSEA. CDR3 in DNA: TGCAGCGTTGAAGGCGGAGGCGGGAGTTTGAATCGGGAGACCCAGTACTTC. Translated: CSVEGGGGSLNRETQYF.

The rearrangement uses TRBV6-1 and TRBJ2-1, with a weak D call TRBD1 (6 bases). Trimming left V 5 bases short and J 5 bases short, with 16 bases between. The CDR3 runs to 15 residues. CDR1 is MNHNS, CDR2 SASEGT, per germline. This chain's CDR3 is CASSSRDKLNNEQFF. In nucleotides, the CDR3 is TGTGCCAGCAGTAGTCGGGACAAATTAAACAATGAGCAGTTCTTC.

CDR3 amino acids: CASSSDDKGYTEAFF. The CDR3, as DNA: TGTGCCAGCAGCTCGGATGACAAGGGTTACACTGAAGCTTTCTTT. The J gene is TRBJ1-1, the V gene TRBV5-6; D remains ambiguous. Germline CDR1 SGHDT, CDR2 YYEEEE. The CDR3 spans 15 residues. The V end was cut by 3 bases, the J end by 3 bases, with 15 bases between. Drawing the rest from reference TRBV5-6 and TRBJ1-1, the complete variable domain is DAGVTQSPTHLIKTRGQQVTLRCSPKSGHDTVSWYQQALGQGPQFIFQYYEEEERQRGNFPDRFSGHQFPNYSSELNVNALLLGDSALYLCASSSDDKGYTEAFFGQGTRLTVV.

This clonotype appeared a few times. The rearrangement joins TRBV20-1 to TRBJ1-1, with 12 nucleotides matching TRBD1. The CDR3 covers 13 residues. Germline CDR1 reads DFQATT; CDR2 reads SNEGSKA (reference sequence). Trimming removed 5 bases from V and 6 bases from J; junction bases left unmatched: 4. The CDR3 region is CSAARDRGPEAFF. In DNA form, the CDR3 reads TGCAGTGCTGCCCGGGACAGGGGGCCTGAAGCTTTCTTT.

J is TRBJ1-2 and V is TRBV29-1, with D perhaps matching TRBD1 (5 bases). The V gene's germline CDR1 is SQVTM and CDR2 ANQGSEA. The V and J ends lost 4 bases and 5 bases respectively, with 14 bases between them. The CDR3 contains 13 residues. CDR3 in amino acids: CSVVATEVYGYTF. The CDR3 nucleotides read TGCAGCGTTGTCGCGACAGAGGTTTATGGCTACACCTTC.

The CDR3 reads CAISEEAGVNQPQHF. CDR3 DNA: TGTGCCATCAGTGAGGAGGCAGGGGTTAATCAGCCCCAGCATTTT. The rearrangement uses TRBV10-3 and TRBJ1-5, with D perhaps matching TRBD1 (6 bases). This CDR3 spans 15 amino acids. CDR1 is ENHRY, CDR2 SYGVKD, per germline. V was shortened by 2 bases and J by 4 bases, with 12 bases between the two germline ends.

The sample holds many counts of this clonotype. The chain recombines TRBV20-1 with TRBJ2-7, with D possibly TRBD1 on 5 matching bases. The CDR3 is 13 residues long. CDR1 DFQATT and CDR2 SNEGSKA come from the germline V gene (reference sequence). The ends were cut back, 5 bases at V and 10 bases at J, with 21 bases in the middle. The CDR3 nucleotides read TGCAGTGCTTTCCGTGTAGGTACAGGTCTTCAGTACTTC. The encoded protein is CSAFRVGTGLQYF.

This chain uses TRBV20-1 with TRBJ1-6; maybe TRBD1 (5 bases). CDR3 length: 17 amino acids. Germline V gene lookup returns CDR1 DFQATT and CDR2 SNEGSKA (reference sequence). Trimming pared 2 bases from V and 0 bases from J, leaving 14 bases between. Here the CDR3 DNA reads TGCAGTGCTAGACCCGGGACCGTAAGCTCCTATAATTCACCCCTCCACTTT. This codes for CSARPGTVSSYNSPLHF.